Listed below are T cell receptor beta chains from one sample, sequenced in a study of blood T cell repertoires in COVID-19. Using immunoSEQ multiplex PCR, the repertoire was profiled, and TCRdb retains in-frame clones only, with some absent. Of under 350,000 clones in the sample, approximately 90% were seen once. Sequencing input: peripheral blood. The source is a man aged 35 to 55 with acute or convalescent COVID-19. The CDR3 runs from the conserved cysteine through the conserved F or W. A D gene is named only where the DNA matches it firmly. Not every row has a clone size; where given, it reads once, few, many or a size class.

abundance | d_gene | j_gene | v_gene | CDR3nt | CDR3aa
. | TRBD1 | TRBJ1-5 | TRBV7-2 | TGTGCCAGCAGCTTGGTAGGGGGCCGTAACAATCAGCCCCAGCATTTT | CASSLVGGRNNQPQHF
. | . | TRBJ1-1 | TRBV11-2 | TGTGCCAGCAGACCTGCGGGGAACACTGAAGCTTTCTTT | CASRPAGNTEAFF
. | TRBD1 | TRBJ1-6 | TRBV3-1/TRBV3-2 | TGTGCCAGCAGCTCTTCCGGGACAGGGGGGAGGTCACCCCTCCACTTT | CASSSSGTGGRSPLHF
. | TRBD2 | TRBJ2-7 | TRBV27 | TGTGCCAGCAGTTTACCTACCCTAGCGGGTGAACCCTACGAGCAGTACTTC | CASSLPTLAGEPYEQYF
. | . | TRBJ1-4 | TRBV6-6 | TGTGCCAGCAGTACCGACCCGCCGCAGGATGAAAAACTGTTTTTT | CASSTDPPQDEKLFF
. | TRBD1 | TRBJ2-3 | TRBV6-5 | TGTGCCAGTAAAGGGGGCAGCGGTACGCAGTATTTT | CASKGGSGTQYF
. | . | TRBJ2-1 | TRBV7-6 | TGTGCCAGCAGTATAGGGGAATCCTACAATGAGCAGTTCTTC | CASSIGESYNEQFF
. | . | TRBJ1-5 | TRBV7-8 | TGTGCCAGCAGCTTACTATTCTCCTCCCAGCATTTT | CASSLLFSSQHF
. | . | TRBJ1-1 | TRBV5-1 | TGCGCCAGCAGGACGGCTCCGGGGAACACTGAAGCTTTCTTT | CASRTAPGNTEAFF
. | TRBD1 | TRBJ1-6 | TRBV2 | TGTGCCAGTCATAGGGGGCAGAATTCACCCCTCCACTTT | CASHRGQNSPLHF
. | TRBD1 | TRBJ2-3 | TRBV6-1 | TGTGCCAGCAGTGAAGTAAGGGGGCTAACAGATACGCAGTATTTT | CASSEVRGLTDTQYF
once | TRBD1 | TRBJ2-7 | TRBV5-1 | TGCGCCAGCAGCTTGTTGGGGACAGGGGGTGGAGAGCAGTACTTC | CASSLLGTGGGEQYF
. | . | TRBJ1-1 | TRBV7-8 | TGTGCCAGCAGCATAGGTCCCCTCGGGGGGAGTCCTGAAGCTTTCTTT | CASSIGPLGGSPEAFF
. | . | TRBJ1-1 | TRBV7-9 | TGTGCCAGCAGCTTATCACCCAGGGCTGAAGCTTTCTTT | CASSLSPRAEAFF
once | TRBD1 | TRBJ1-5 | TRBV6-5 | TGTGCCAGCACCAGAGGACAGGGAGGCAATCAGCCCCAGCATTTT | CASTRGQGGNQPQHF
. | . | TRBJ2-1 | TRBV18 | TGTGCCAGCTCACCACCGATTCCCGAGAATGAGCAGTTCTTC | CASSPPIPENEQFF
. | . | TRBJ1-3 | TRBV28 | TGTGCCAGCAGTTTAAGACACGTCGTCTCTGGAAACACCATATATTTT | CASSLRHVVSGNTIYF
few | . | TRBJ1-2 | TRBV6-5 | TGTGCCAGCAACAGGGATTCTCACTATGGCTACACCTTC | CASNRDSHYGYTF
. | TRBD1 | TRBJ1-1 | TRBV10-2 | TGCGCCAGCAGTGCCCGGGACAGCTACCAAGCTTTCTTT | CASSARDSYQAFF
. | . | TRBJ2-3 | TRBV12-3/TRBV12-4 | TGTGCCAGCAGTCCCCCTCGGGATACGCAGTATTTT | CASSPPRDTQYF
. | TRBD1 | TRBJ1-2 | TRBV10-3 | TGTGCCATCAGCCCGGTCACAGGGGGCAACTATGGCTACACCTTC | CAISPVTGGNYGYTF
. | TRBD1 | TRBJ2-3 | TRBV5-6 | TGTGCCAGCAGCTCACCACCCTACCGGCAGGGGGGCACAGATACGCAGTATTTT | CASSSPPYRQGGTDTQYF
. | . | TRBJ2-5 | TRBV29-1 | TGCAGCGTTGAACCCGGGGGGCCGGAGACCCAGTACTTC | CSVEPGGPETQYF
. | TRBD1 | TRBJ1-2 | TRBV2 | TGTGCCAGCAGCCCGACAGGGGGGCGGTACTATGGCTACACCTTC | CASSPTGGRYYGYTF
. | . | TRBJ1-5 | TRBV18 | TGTGCCAGCTCCCCGGGGGGCAATCAGCCCCAGCATTTT | CASSPGGNQPQHF
. | . | TRBJ1-2 | TRBV6-1 | TGTGCCAGCAGTGAAAACGGTGGCTACACCTTC | CASSENGGYTF